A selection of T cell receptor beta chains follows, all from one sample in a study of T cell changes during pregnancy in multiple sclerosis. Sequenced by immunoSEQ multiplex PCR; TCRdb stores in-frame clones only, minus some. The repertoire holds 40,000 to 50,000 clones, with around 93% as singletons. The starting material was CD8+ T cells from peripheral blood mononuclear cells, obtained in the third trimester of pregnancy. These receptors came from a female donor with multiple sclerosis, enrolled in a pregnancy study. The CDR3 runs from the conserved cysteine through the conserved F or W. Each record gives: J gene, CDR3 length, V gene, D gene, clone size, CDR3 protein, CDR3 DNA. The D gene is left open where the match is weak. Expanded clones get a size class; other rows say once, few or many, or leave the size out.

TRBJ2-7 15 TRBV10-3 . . CAISERQTHSYEQYF TGTGCCATCAGTGAGCGACAGACTCACTCCTACGAGCAGTACTTC
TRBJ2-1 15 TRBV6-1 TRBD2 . CASKIRGSSYNEQFF TGTGCCAGCAAGATCCGCGGGAGCTCCTACAATGAGCAGTTCTTC
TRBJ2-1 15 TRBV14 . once CASSTRELAYNEQFF TGTGCCAGCAGCACTCGGGAGTTAGCCTACAATGAGCAGTTCTTC
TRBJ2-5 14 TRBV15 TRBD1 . CATSRDQETGSQYF TGTGCCACCAGCAGAGATCAAGAGACAGGGTCCCAGTACTTC
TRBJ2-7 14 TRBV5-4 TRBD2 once CASSLVGLGYEQYF TGTGCCAGCAGCTTGGTAGGACTAGGGTACGAGCAGTACTTC
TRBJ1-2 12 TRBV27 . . CASSHTSGGYTF TGTGCCAGCAGTCATACTTCGGGGGGCTACACCTTC
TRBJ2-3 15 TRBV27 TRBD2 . CASSGRLAATDTQYF TGTGCCAGCAGTGGGCGTCTAGCGGCCACAGATACGCAGTATTTT
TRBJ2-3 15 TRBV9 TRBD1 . CASSVRDRGRGTQYF TGTGCCAGCAGCGTAAGAGACAGGGGGCGAGGGACGCAGTATTTT
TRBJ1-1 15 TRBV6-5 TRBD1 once CASTNDRAEDTEAFF TGTGCCAGCACCAACGACAGGGCGGAGGACACTGAAGCTTTCTTT
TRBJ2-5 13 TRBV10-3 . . CAVLTGVGETQYF TGTGCCGTCTTAACGGGAGTAGGGGAGACCCAGTACTTC
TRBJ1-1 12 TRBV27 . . CASGRIATEAFF TGTGCCAGCGGGAGGATTGCCACTGAAGCTTTCTTT
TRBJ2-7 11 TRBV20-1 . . CSARTEYEQYF TGCAGTGCTAGAACGGAGTACGAGCAGTACTTC
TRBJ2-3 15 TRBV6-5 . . CASSPQGYSADTQYF TGTGCCAGCAGTCCTCAGGGTTATTCCGCGGATACGCAGTATTTT
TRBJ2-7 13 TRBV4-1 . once CASSQGVSNEQYF TGCGCCAGCAGCCAAGGTGTCTCTAACGAGCAGTACTTC
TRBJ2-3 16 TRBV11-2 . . CASSFNARGDADTQYF TGTGCCAGCAGCTTTAACGCCCGCGGGGATGCAGATACGCAGTATTTT
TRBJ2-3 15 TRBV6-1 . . CASSEVGALSGTQYF TGTGCCAGCAGTGAAGTTGGGGCCCTGTCTGGAACGCAGTATTTT
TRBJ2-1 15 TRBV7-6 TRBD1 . CASSLVARGYNEQFF TGTGCCAGCAGCTTAGTGGCCAGGGGGTACAATGAGCAGTTCTTC
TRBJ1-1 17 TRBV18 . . CASSPPPGGGTNTEAFF TGTGCCAGCTCACCACCGCCCGGGGGGGGCACGAACACTGAAGCTTTCTTT
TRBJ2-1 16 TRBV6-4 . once CASSEIFSGNYNGQFF TGTGCCAGCAGTGAAATTTTTAGCGGTAACTACAATGGGCAGTTCTTC
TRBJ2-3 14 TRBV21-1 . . CASSKAQGTDTQYF TGTGCCAGCAGCAAAGCACAGGGGACGGATACGCAGTATTTT
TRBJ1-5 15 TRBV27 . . CASSLWGEGNQPQHF TGTGCCAGCAGTTTATGGGGAGAGGGCAATCAGCCCCAGCATTTT
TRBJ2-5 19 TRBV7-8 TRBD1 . CASSPTGTGFAPNQETQYF TGTGCCAGCAGCCCTACCGGGACAGGGTTTGCCCCAAATCAAGAGACCCAGTACTTC
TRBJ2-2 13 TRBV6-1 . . CASSDRNTGELFF TGTGCCAGCAGTGACAGGAACACCGGGGAGCTGTTTTTT
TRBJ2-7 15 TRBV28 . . CASLPTGTPYYEQYF TGTGCCAGCCTACCGACCGGGACACCATACTACGAGCAGTACTTC
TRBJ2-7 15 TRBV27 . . CASSPLPRGHGEQYF TGTGCCAGCAGTCCCCTCCCGAGAGGCCACGGCGAGCAGTACTTC
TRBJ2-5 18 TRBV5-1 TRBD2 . CASSSPETSGSSQETQYF TGCGCCAGCAGTTCCCCCGAGACTAGCGGGAGTTCACAAGAGACCCAGTACTTC
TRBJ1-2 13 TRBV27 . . CASSLGAGHGYTF TGTGCCAGCAGTTTAGGGGCAGGGCATGGCTACACCTTC
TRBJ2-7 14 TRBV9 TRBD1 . CASSPLGQDYEQYF TGTGCCAGCAGCCCCCTGGGACAGGACTACGAGCAGTACTTC
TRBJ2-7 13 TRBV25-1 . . CASSDGLHDEQYF TGTGCCAGCAGTGATGGACTGCACGACGAGCAGTACTTC
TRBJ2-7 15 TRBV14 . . CASSQETGALYEQYF TGTGCCAGCAGCCAAGAAACAGGAGCCCTCTACGAGCAGTACTTC
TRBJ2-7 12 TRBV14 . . CASSQDLLEQYF TGTGCCAGCAGCCAAGATCTCCTTGAGCAGTACTTC
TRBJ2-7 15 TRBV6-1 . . CASSDGQSPIYEQYF TGTGCCAGCAGTGATGGACAGTCTCCCATCTACGAGCAGTACTTC
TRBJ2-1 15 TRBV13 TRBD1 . CASRDADRGHDEQFF TGTGCCAGCAGGGACGCGGACAGGGGACACGATGAGCAGTTCTTC
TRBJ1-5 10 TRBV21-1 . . CASPEGPQHF TGTGCCAGCCCCGAGGGGCCCCAGCATTTT
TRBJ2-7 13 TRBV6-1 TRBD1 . CATGTGNLYEQYF TGTGCCACCGGGACAGGGAACCTCTACGAGCAGTACTTC
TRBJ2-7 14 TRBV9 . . CASSVEQGSYEQYF TGTGCCAGCAGCGTAGAGCAGGGTTCCTACGAGCAGTACTTC
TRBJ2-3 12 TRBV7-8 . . CASSPSTDTQYF TGTGCCAGCAGCCCTAGCACAGATACGCAGTATTTT
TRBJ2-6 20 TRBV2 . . CASSVRDSFPEDYGANVLTF TGTGCCAGCAGTGTCCGGGACTCATTCCCGGAAGACTATGGGGCCAACGTCCTGACTTTC
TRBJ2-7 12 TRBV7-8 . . CASSSRVDEQYF TGTGCCAGCAGCTCCAGGGTCGACGAGCAGTACTTC
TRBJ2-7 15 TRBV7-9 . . CASSLGPGDGDEQYF TGTGCCAGCAGCTTAGGCCCCGGAGATGGAGACGAGCAGTACTTC
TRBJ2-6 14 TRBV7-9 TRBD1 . CLGTGSDGANVLTF TGCCTGGGGACAGGGTCGGATGGGGCCAACGTCCTGACTTTC
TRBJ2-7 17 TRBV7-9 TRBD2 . CASSLFKAGGVSYEQYF TGTGCCAGCAGCTTATTTAAGGCGGGAGGAGTCTCCTACGAGCAGTACTTC
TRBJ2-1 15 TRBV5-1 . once CASSSGQSSYNEQFF TGCGCCAGCAGCTCTGGACAGAGCTCCTACAATGAGCAGTTCTTC
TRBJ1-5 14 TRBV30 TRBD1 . CAWSVGTGNQPQHF TGTGCCTGGAGTGTAGGGACAGGGAATCAGCCCCAGCATTTT
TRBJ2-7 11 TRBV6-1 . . CASRDSYEQYF TGTGCCAGCAGGGACAGCTACGAGCAGTACTTC
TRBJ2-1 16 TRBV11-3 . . CASSLPPGSGDNEQFF TGTGCCAGCAGCTTACCACCCGGGAGTGGGGACAATGAGCAGTTCTTC
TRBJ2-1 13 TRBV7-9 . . CASRVQGYNEQFF TGTGCCAGCAGGGTACAGGGATACAATGAGCAGTTCTTC
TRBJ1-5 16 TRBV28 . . CASSSAGGPGNQPQHF TGTGCCAGCAGCTCAGCGGGGGGGCCTGGCAATCAGCCCCAGCATTTT